The 2 T cell receptor beta chains in this list originate from one sample, sequenced in a study of blood T cell repertoires in COVID-19. Assay: immunoSEQ multiplex PCR; the TCRdb copy retains only in-frame clones and omits some. The table includes roughly 250,000 clones, about 85% detected once. Sequenced material: peripheral blood. Every receptor here comes from a human donor with COVID-19, enrolled during active disease. The donor label of this sample is uncertain.

J is TRBJ2-5 and V is TRBV16; 7 bases are shared with TRBD2. The CDR3 runs 18 residues. V dropped 4 bases and J dropped 5; count of bases not matched to a gene: 19. CDR1 and CDR2 (germline): KGHSY, FQNENV. As DNA, the CDR3 is TGTGCCAGCAGCCTTTTCTTAACCCCGGGGCTAGCGGTGGAGACCCAGTACTTC. This translates into CASSLFLTPGLAVETQYF.

V gene TRBV6-5 combines with J gene TRBJ1-6, with D uncertain. Germline loops: CDR1 MNHEY, CDR2 SVGAGI. V lost 7 bases and J lost 7, with 11 bases in between. This CDR3 is built from 13 residues. The CDR3 is CASTIIENSPLHF. CDR3 DNA sequence: TGTGCCAGCACCATTATTGAGAATTCACCCCTCCACTTT.